A single sample gave rise to the 21 T cell receptor beta chains below, sequenced in a study of shared clonotypes between healthy human individuals. The repertoire was sequenced with immunoSEQ multiplex PCR; TCRdb's copy has only in-frame clones and lacks some. The table has around 2.3 million clones, approximately 94% seen once. Sequences were obtained from naive CD4+ T cells sorted from blood. Subset noted: CD45RA+ positively selected. The receptors were gathered from a man aged 18 to 30 in good health.

The gene calls are TRBV6-5 and TRBJ2-1; no definite D call. Germline lookup yields CDR1 MNHEY and CDR2 SVGAGI. The CDR3 is made up of 11 amino acids. V lost 2 bases and J lost 10, with 6 bases in between. CDR3 amino acids: CASSYKGEQFF. The CDR3 DNA sequence: TGTGCCAGCAGTTACAAAGGGGAGCAGTTCTTC.

This chain uses TRBV10-3 with TRBJ2-7, with 7 bases fitting TRBD1. This CDR3 comprises 12 residues. CDR1 and CDR2 (germline): ENHRY, SYGVKD. The trim removed 5 bases at V and 6 bases at J, leaving 4 bases unmatched. The DNA of the CDR3 is TGTGCCATCAGTTGGACAGGCTTCGAGCAGTACTTC. Protein: CAISWTGFEQYF.

The chain joins TRBV4-1 to TRBJ2-1, with D possibly TRBD1 on 5 matching bases. Trimming took 0 bases from V and 8 from J, leaving 11 bases between them. The CDR3 sequence is 14 residues long. The germline V gene encodes CDR1 MGHRA and CDR2 YSYEKL. In DNA, the CDR3 is TGCGCCAGCAGCCAAGATTCAGGGATCTATGAGCAGTTCTTC. Translated, it gives CASSQDSGIYEQFF.

This clone was recorded only once. This sample also contains other DNA sequences that code for the same CDR3. The J gene is TRBJ2-5, the V gene TRBV18; D uncertain. The CDR3 runs to 13 residues. CDR1 KGHSH and CDR2 LQKENI come from the germline V gene. V lost 1 base and J lost 1, with 4 bases in between. The CDR3 DNA sequence: TGTGCCAGCTCACCACGTCTCCAAGAGACCCAGTACTTC. Translation gives CASSPRLQETQYF.

This chain joins TRBV11-2 and TRBJ2-1; TRBD2 matches at 8 bases. Germline V CDR1 and CDR2: SGHAT, FQNNGV. The V and J ends lost 0 bases and 5 bases, in that order; junction bases with no gene match: 12. This CDR3 comprises 18 residues. In DNA form, the CDR3 reads TGTGCCAGCAGCTTAGATCAAATGGCGGGGGGCCTCCACAATGAGCAGTTCTTC. Its protein product is CASSLDQMAGGLHNEQFF.

On this clone: Other DNA variants within this sample encode the same CDR3. The CDR3 reads CASSLAGGSYEQYF. As DNA, the CDR3 is TGTGCCAGCAGCCTAGCGGGGGGTTCCTACGAGCAGTACTTC. The chain has TRBV2 and TRBJ2-7; 11 nucleotides match TRBD2. CDR3 length equals 14 residues. Germline V gives CDR1 SNHLY, CDR2 FYNNEI. Losses at the gene ends were 6 bases for V and 1 base for J; bases not matched to a gene: 2.

The chain combines TRBV10-3 with TRBJ1-2, with D hard to call. The CDR3 length is 15 residues. Germline V gene sequence: CDR1 ENHRY, CDR2 SYGVKD. The V and J ends lost 0 bases and 0 bases respectively, with 8 bases between them. DNA for the CDR3: TGTGCCATCAGTGAGTCGCCGGGGACTAACTATGGCTACACCTTC. Encoded protein: CAISESPGTNYGYTF.

The chain combines TRBV18 with TRBJ2-4; D possibly matches TRBD1 or TRBD2 (6 bases each). The CDR3 runs 12 residues. In germline, CDR1 is KGHSH, CDR2 LQKENI. V lost 3 bases and J lost 16, with 16 bases in between. For the CDR3, the DNA is TGTGCCAGCTCACCCAACAGGGAGGCCCCCTACTTC. Its translation: CASSPNREAPYF.

J is TRBJ2-5 and V is TRBV9; 13 positions match TRBD2. The CDR3 loop spans 16 amino acids. The ends lost 4 bases at V and 3 bases at J; junction bases unmatched: 6. Germline V gives CDR1 SGDLS, CDR2 YYNGEE. CDR3 region: CASSPRTSGREETQYF. DNA for the CDR3: TGTGCCAGCAGCCCCCGGACTAGCGGGAGAGAAGAGACCCAGTACTTC.

The CDR3 nucleotides are TGTGCCAGCAGCGGGACTAGCGCAGAGACCCAGTACTTC. Its translation: CASSGTSAETQYF. V is TRBV9 and J is TRBJ2-5; TRBD2 matches 9 bases. The germline V gene has CDR1 SGDLS and CDR2 YYNGEE. The junction had 1 base not matched to a gene; V was cut back by 3 bases and J by 4 bases. The CDR3 extends over 13 amino acids.

The chain couples TRBV2 to TRBJ2-7; 12 nucleotides agree with TRBD2. Unmatched junction bases numbered 13, after V lost 1 base and J lost 0 bases. The V gene's germline CDR1 is SNHLY and CDR2 FYNNEI. This CDR3 region has 20 residues. Here the CDR3 DNA reads TGTGCCAGCAGTGAAGTAAGTTGGACTAGCGGGGTTTCTAGCTCCTACGAGCAGTACTTC. Its translation: CASSEVSWTSGVSSSYEQYF.

The CDR3 DNA follows: TGCGCCAGCAGCCAAGGAACGCTCGACTATGGCTACACCTTC. As protein: CASSQGTLDYGYTF. The chain uses TRBV4-1 and TRBJ1-2; D remains unclear. The CDR3 has 14 amino acids. Trimming took 1 base from V and 3 from J, leaving 9 bases between them. Per the germline V gene, CDR1 is MGHRA and CDR2 is YSYEKL.

The chain recombines TRBV6-6 with TRBJ2-2; D perhaps matches TRBD2 (7 bases). Germline-derived CDR1 and CDR2 are MNHNY and SVGAGI (reference sequence). This CDR3 is built from 16 residues. V was shortened by 0 bases and J by 8 bases, with 16 bases between the two germline ends. The CDR3 protein is CASSYSSTGGSGELFF. The DNA of the CDR3 is TGTGCCAGCAGTTACTCGAGCACGGGGGGCTCGGGGGAGCTGTTTTTT.

The gene calls are TRBV10-3 and TRBJ1-2; D unclear. Trimming pared 2 bases from V and 6 bases from J, leaving 7 bases between. CDR1 ENHRY and CDR2 SYGVKD come from the germline V gene. The CDR3 is 12 residues long. CDR3 DNA sequence: TGTGCCATCAGTGAGGTTTCTGATGGCTACACCTTC. Translated, it gives CAISEVSDGYTF.

The chain employs TRBV5-1 and TRBJ1-6; TRBD1 might be the D (5 bases). Germline assignment: CDR1 SGHRS and CDR2 YFSETQ. CDR3 length: 13 amino acids. V was pared by 1 base and J by 10 bases, with 9 bases between. This CDR3 reads CASSLRGMSPLHF. The CDR3 region has the DNA TGCGCCAGCAGCTTGAGGGGTATGTCACCCCTCCACTTT.

The gene calls are TRBV7-2 and TRBJ2-6; D gene unclear. Germline lookup yields CDR1 SGHTA and CDR2 FQGNSA. This CDR3 has 16 residues. Trimming removed 0 bases from V and 3 bases from J, with 9 bases in between. The CDR3 DNA reads as TGTGCCAGCAGCTTAGCGTGGGGTGGTGGGGCCAACGTCCTGACTTTC. It yields the protein CASSLAWGGGANVLTF.

V gene TRBV2 combines with J gene TRBJ2-5; 10 bases match TRBD1. CDR3 length: 15 amino acids. The V gene end was trimmed by 7 bases and the J gene end by 2 bases; junction bases not matched to a gene: 7. Germline CDR1 reads SNHLY; CDR2 reads FYNNEI. CDR3 nucleotides: TGTGCCAGCACAGGACAGGGGGTTGTACAAGAGACCCAGTACTTC. Amino acids: CASTGQGVVQETQYF.

This clone is a singleton in its sample. This chain uses TRBV2 with TRBJ1-1; no clear D. Per the germline V gene, CDR1 is SNHLY and CDR2 is FYNNEI. Trimming left V 6 bases short and J 2 bases short, with 13 bases between. CDR3 length: 14 amino acids. This CDR3 is CASRPVRGNTEAFF. The CDR3 nucleotides read TGTGCCAGCAGGCCGGTCCGGGGAAACACTGAAGCTTTCTTT.

J is TRBJ2-7 and V is TRBV5-1; possible D gene TRBD1, 6 bases. The CDR3 loop spans 15 amino acids. The germline CDR1 and CDR2 sequences are SGHRS and YFSETQ. V lost 4 bases, J lost 3 bases, and 17 bases lay in between. The CDR3 reads CASSSLDSNFYEQYF. The CDR3 DNA sequence: TGCGCCAGCAGCAGTCTGGACAGCAACTTCTACGAGCAGTACTTC.

The chain is built from TRBV7-8 and TRBJ2-2; 9 nucleotides align to TRBD2. This CDR3 has 16 amino acids. Germline V CDR1 and CDR2: SGHVS, FQNEAQ. The junction had 5 bases not matched to a gene; V was cut back by 0 bases and J by 6 bases. The CDR3 region has the DNA TGTGCCAGCAGCTTAGCTGCTAGCGGGATGGCCGGGGAGCTGTTTTTT. Encoded protein: CASSLAASGMAGELFF. Full variable domain (remainder filled in from reference TRBV7-8 and TRBJ2-2): GAGVSQSPRYKVAKRGQDVALRCDPISGHVSLFWYQQALGQGPEFLTYFQNEAQLDKSGLPSDRFFAERPEGSVSTLKIQRTQQEDSAVYLCASSLAASGMAGELFFGEGSRLTVL.

This clone was detected only once. The chain has TRBV4-1 and TRBJ2-3, with 12 bases fitting TRBD2. J was trimmed by 2 bases and V by 7 bases; bases with no gene match: 7. Germline V gene sequence: CDR1 MGHRA, CDR2 YSYEKL. This CDR3 region has 16 residues. CDR3 amino acids: CASTRLAGAFTDTQYF. CDR3 DNA sequence: TGCGCCAGCACCCGACTAGCGGGGGCCTTCACAGATACGCAGTATTTT.